This T cell receptor beta chain comes out of a study of cytomegalovirus exposure and HLA in healthy donors. Study conclusions and caveats: Among TCR beta chains, those listed as cytomegalovirus-associated numbered some 160.

The V gene's germline CDR1 is MNHNY and CDR2 SVGAGI (reference sequence). The CDR3 has 12 amino acids. Between the trimmed V and J ends, which lost 8 bases and 5 bases, there was a span of 13 bases. Primers included in the PCR were 60 Vbeta and 13 Jbeta primers. TCRdb's table, derived via immunoSEQ multiplex PCR, lists solely in-frame clones and lacks some. The sample includes around 180,000 clones, approximately 84% of them seen just once. About this clone itself: Antigen specificity is unknown.

The source material was PBMCs. The V gene is TRBV6-6, the J gene TRBJ2-7, with D possibly matching TRBD2 (6 bases). The sequence was obtained from a woman aged 30 to 39 in good health and CMV-seropositive. The CDR3 here is CASFRGGHEQYF. For the CDR3, the DNA is TGTGCCAGCTTCCGGGGAGGCCACGAGCAGTACTTC.